This T cell receptor beta chain was captured in a study of Graves' ophthalmopathy and Graves' hyperthyroidism. Isolation of PBMCs was performed using about 9.9 ml of fresh peripheral blood. This clonotype has at least ten counts. Its specificity is not known. Germline V gene sequence: CDR1 MNHEY, CDR2 SVGAGI. This CDR3 comprises 14 residues. Trimming removed 0 bases from V and 3 bases from J, with 6 bases in between. Study conclusions and caveats: A 13-signature model separated ophthalmopathy from stable hyperthyroidism, reaching about 90% sensitivity and 75% to 83% specificity cross-validated. The blood repertoire also included most expanded thyroid clonotypes above 0.001 frequency. At approximately 70% sensitivity and approximately 72% specificity, the model predicted progression of the ophthalmopathy.

As the template, RNA transcripts were used to amplify TCR beta CDR3 regions. Scientists carried out first-round RT-PCR using HTBI primers and then a second-round multiplex PCR. TCRdb re-called the multiplex PCR reads through MiXCR, storing one row per CDR3 protein. The sample has about 400,000 distinct CDR3 sequences; about 16% are singletons. The V and J genes are TRBV6-5 and TRBJ1-3; no definite D call. The sequence came from a woman between 18 and 29 years old with Graves' ophthalmopathy. Sample: peripheral blood. CDR3 region: CASSYSNGGNTIYF. CDR3 in DNA: TGTGCCAGCAGTTACTCGAACGGTGGAAACACCATATATTTT.